These 19 T cell receptor beta chains came from one sample sequenced in a study of cytomegalovirus exposure and HLA in healthy donors. The PCR contained 60 Vbeta and 13 Jbeta primers. Clones were sequenced by immunoSEQ multiplex PCR, and TCRdb holds only the in-frame ones, with some missing. The table records 150,000 to 180,000 clones, 80% of them present only once. Material for sequencing was PBMCs. These receptors all come from a woman in her thirties or forties in good health and CMV-seropositive.

This clone was observed once. This chain joins TRBV7-9 and TRBJ1-5; 10 bases agree with TRBD1. This CDR3 spans 18 amino acids. Trimming at V came to 1 base and at J to 1 base, leaving 7 bases not matched to a gene. Germline V gives CDR1 SEHNR, CDR2 FQNEAQ (reference sequence). CDR3 in amino acids: CASSLEVGTGVSNQPQHF. The DNA of the CDR3 is TGTGCCAGCAGCTTAGAAGTCGGGACAGGGGTGAGCAATCAGCCCCAGCATTTT.

This chain uses TRBV10-2 with TRBJ2-7; no clear D. Trimming left V 4 bases short and J 4 bases short, with 8 bases between. The CDR3 consists of 12 residues. Germline CDR1 WSHSY, CDR2 SAAADI. The CDR3 DNA sequence: TGCGCCAGCAGTGCCTCCGGGTACGAGCAGTACTTC. It specifies CASSASGYEQYF.

The chain links TRBV6-5 to TRBJ2-4, with D perhaps matching TRBD1 (6 bases). The germline gives CDR1 MNHEY, CDR2 SVGAGI. Between the trimmed V and J ends, which lost 10 bases and 6 bases, there was a span of 19 bases. CDR3 length equals 14 residues. The CDR3 loop is CATTGSGVGNIQYF. CDR3 DNA: TGTGCCACTACAGGGAGCGGAGTAGGAAACATTCAGTACTTC.

This chain links TRBV30 with TRBJ2-7; 9 bases fit TRBD1. V gave up 5 bases and J gave up 4 bases; unmatched junction bases: 12. The CDR3 runs to 15 residues. Germline V gene lookup returns CDR1 GTSNPN and CDR2 SVGIG (reference sequence). For the CDR3, the DNA is TGTGCCTGGGCGAGCCCGGGACAGGGAGGGTACGAGCAGTACTTC. This codes for CAWASPGQGGYEQYF.

The chain is built from TRBV4-1 and TRBJ2-1; 9 nucleotides agree with TRBD2. Germline V gene sequence: CDR1 MGHRA, CDR2 YSYEKL. J was trimmed by 0 bases and V by 0 bases; bases with no gene match: 12. This CDR3 is 20 amino acids long. CDR3 residues: CASSQDSRLAVSSSYNEQFF. CDR3 sequence (DNA): TGCGCCAGCAGCCAAGATTCGAGACTAGCGGTATCGAGCTCCTACAATGAGCAGTTCTTC.

CDR3 sequence reads: CASSFPGPGDEQFF. CDR3 sequence (DNA): TGTGCCAGCAGTTTCCCGGGGCCAGGGGATGAGCAGTTCTTC. The chain carries TRBV5-4 and TRBJ2-1; D might be TRBD1 (6 bases). The germline V gene encodes CDR1 SGHNT and CDR2 YYREEE (reference sequence). The V end was cut by 5 bases, the J end by 8 bases, with 17 bases between. The CDR3 has 14 amino acids.

The gene calls are TRBV18 and TRBJ2-3, with D unclear. V lost 2 bases, J lost 4 bases, and 4 bases lay in between. This CDR3 spans 12 amino acids. Germline V gives CDR1 KGHSH, CDR2 LQKENI. CDR3 sequence: CASSPDSDTQYF. The DNA of the CDR3 is TGTGCCAGCTCACCAGACTCAGATACGCAGTATTTT. Full variable domain (rest looked up from reference TRBV18 and TRBJ2-3): NAGVMQNPRHLVRRRGQEARLRCSPMKGHSHVYWYRQLPEEGLKFMVYLQKENIIDESGMPKERFSAEFPKEGPSILRIQQVVRGDSAAYFCASSPDSDTQYFGPGTRLTVL.

The genes are TRBV28 and TRBJ1-2; 7 bases align to TRBD1. From germline, CDR1 is MDHEN and CDR2 SYDVKM. V lost 4 bases, J lost 8 bases, and 16 bases stayed unmatched. CDR3 length equals 16 residues. The CDR3 nucleotides are TGTGCCAGCAGTTCTGGGGCGGTGGGACAGAAGAGGGGCTACACCTTC. It codes for CASSSGAVGQKRGYTF.

The chain combines TRBV9 with TRBJ1-4; D not resolved. The CDR3 has 14 amino acids. Deletions cut 4 bases from V and 1 base from J, with 8 bases between. Germline V lookup: CDR1 SGDLS, CDR2 YYNGEE. CDR3: CASSRGGTNEKLFF. DNA for the CDR3: TGTGCCAGCAGCCGAGGCGGAACTAATGAAAAACTGTTTTTT.

This clone was detected only once. The V and J genes are TRBV5-1 and TRBJ2-3; D is unclear. V shed 3 bases and J shed 4 bases, with 3 bases lying between them. Germline V gene data show CDR1 as SGHRS and CDR2 as YFSETQ. This CDR3 has 11 amino acids. This chain's CDR3 is CASSSADTQYF. The CDR3 nucleotides read TGCGCCAGCAGCTCTGCAGATACGCAGTATTTT.

The chain is built from TRBV9 and TRBJ2-1; 11 bases are shared with TRBD1. CDR1 SGDLS and CDR2 YYNGEE come from the germline V gene. Trimming cost V 3 bases and J 5 bases; bases outside gene matches: 7. The CDR3 has 16 residues. CDR3 sequence (DNA): TGTGCCAGCAGCGCTAGGACAGGGGGCAATAACAATGAGCAGTTCTTC. Encoded protein: CASSARTGGNNNEQFF.

This rearrangement joins TRBV5-5 to TRBJ1-1, with a weak D call TRBD1 (6 bases). Germline assignment: CDR1 SGHKS and CDR2 YYEKEE (reference sequence). This CDR3 contains 17 residues. V lost 0 bases and J lost 0, with 15 bases in between. The DNA of the CDR3 is TGTGCCAGCAGCTTGGTCGCAGGGGTAAATCTGAACACTGAAGCTTTCTTT. Encoded protein: CASSLVAGVNLNTEAFF.

The genes are TRBV4-1 and TRBJ2-2, with 8 positions matching TRBD2. This CDR3 has 16 residues. The junction had 6 bases not matched to a gene; V was cut back by 1 base and J by 5 bases. The germline V gene encodes CDR1 MGHRA and CDR2 YSYEKL. This chain's CDR3 is CASSQVTGGGTGELFF. The DNA for the CDR3 is TGCGCCAGCAGCCAAGTGACGGGAGGGGGTACCGGGGAGCTGTTTTTT.

The chain is built from TRBV11-2 and TRBJ1-1; 7 bases are shared with TRBD1. This CDR3 is 12 amino acids long. Looked up from germline, CDR1 is SGHAT and CDR2 is FQNNGV. Trimming cost V 6 bases and J 4 bases; bases outside gene matches: 2. CDR3 nucleotides: TGTGCCAGCAGTCCAGGGGGCACTGAAGCTTTCTTT. It is translated as CASSPGGTEAFF.

This clone appeared a few times. V gene TRBV30 combines with J gene TRBJ2-1; weak D call: TRBD2 (6 bases). CDR3 length: 13 amino acids. V shed 1 base and J shed 4 bases, with 8 bases lying between them. Per germline, CDR1 GTSNPN and CDR2 SVGIG (reference sequence). The CDR3 DNA follows: TGTGCCTGGAGTGGTAGCGGATACAATGAGCAGTTCTTC. As protein: CAWSGSGYNEQFF.

The J gene is TRBJ2-1, the V gene TRBV10-1; TRBD2 agrees at 9 bases. CDR1 and CDR2 (germline): WNHNN, SYGVQD (reference sequence). The V gene end was trimmed by 0 bases and the J gene end by 6 bases; junction bases not matched to a gene: 9. The CDR3 contains 17 residues. This CDR3 reads CASSESLSGSFLNEQFF. CDR3 bases: TGCGCCAGCAGTGAGTCCCTTAGCGGGAGCTTCCTCAATGAGCAGTTCTTC.

The chain joins TRBV7-2 to TRBJ1-1, with TRBD1 matching over 7 bases. From germline, CDR1 is SGHTA and CDR2 FQGNSA. V lost 5 bases to trimming and J lost 4 bases; unmatched junction nucleotides: 13. This CDR3 spans 16 amino acids. The CDR3 reads CASSPRDSLAGTEAFF. The CDR3 DNA reads as TGTGCCAGCAGCCCGCGGGACAGCCTGGCGGGCACTGAAGCTTTCTTT. Looking up the rest from reference TRBV7-2 and TRBJ1-1 gives the full variable domain: GAGVSQSPSNKVTEKGKDVELRCDPISGHTALYWYRQSLGQGLEFLIYFQGNSAPDKSGLPSDRFSAERTGGSVSTLTIQRTQQEDSAVYLCASSPRDSLAGTEAFFGQGTRLTVV.

The chain is built from TRBV27 and TRBJ1-1, with 8 bases aligning to TRBD1. CDR1 and CDR2 from the germline V gene are MNHEY and SMNVEV (reference sequence). The CDR3 spans 15 residues. The V and J ends lost 7 bases and 1 base, in that order; junction bases with no gene match: 8. CDR3 sequence (DNA): TGTGCCAGCACACCTCTGGGGACAGGGAACACTGAAGCTTTCTTT. It specifies CASTPLGTGNTEAFF.

This chain uses TRBV5-4 with TRBJ1-6; tentative D call: TRBD1 (6 bases). Germline values: CDR1 SGHNT, CDR2 YYREEE (reference sequence). V dropped 4 bases and J dropped 2 bases, with 16 bases sitting between them. The CDR3 runs 17 residues. Here the CDR3 DNA reads TGTGCCAGCAGCAGTATTGGGGGGGCTCCCTATAATTCACCCCTCCACTTT. Translation: CASSSIGGAPYNSPLHF.